The 12 T cell receptor beta chains reported below all come from one sample, sequenced in a study of blood T cell repertoires in COVID-19. The protocol was immunoSEQ multiplex PCR, while the TCRdb copy is restricted to in-frame clones and leaves out a portion. The sample holds about 230,000 clones, 83% seen once. The sequenced sample consisted of peripheral blood. These receptors were collected from a man aged 40-55 years with active or convalescent COVID-19.

This clone was observed a single time. The chain combines TRBV28 with TRBJ2-7; 8 bases are a match to TRBD1. The CDR3 has 14 residues. The V gene end was trimmed by 5 bases and the J gene end by 3 bases; junction bases not matched to a gene: 6. Germline values: CDR1 MDHEN, CDR2 SYDVKM. CDR3 DNA: TGTGCCAGCAGTGGACGGACAGGGTTCTACGAGCAGTACTTC. This sequence encodes CASSGRTGFYEQYF.

The chain employs TRBV12-3 or TRBV12-4 and TRBJ1-2; D is possibly TRBD1 (6 bases). The germline V and J ends were trimmed by 4 bases and 8 bases, with 14 bases remaining between them. The CDR3 has 13 residues. In nucleotides, the CDR3 is TGTGCCAGCAGTTCAGAGGGGGTTCGGGGCTACACCTTC. Translated: CASSSEGVRGYTF.

This CDR3 is CASSLTGYEQYF. For the CDR3, the DNA is TGCGCCAGCAGCCTGACAGGCTACGAGCAGTACTTC. This chain connects TRBV5-1 to TRBJ2-7, with a weak D call TRBD1 (6 bases). The germline V gene has CDR1 SGHRS and CDR2 YFSETQ. V lost 4 bases, J lost 3 bases, and 8 bases lay in between. The CDR3 has 12 amino acids.

CDR3 nucleotides: TGTGCCAGCAGTCCCCCAGGACAGGGCCCCTATGGCTACACCTTC. Translated: CASSPPGQGPYGYTF. The chain has TRBV6-5 and TRBJ1-2; 8 bases fit TRBD1. The junction had 9 bases not matched to a gene; V was cut back by 5 bases and J by 4 bases. CDR3 length: 15 amino acids. The germline V gene has CDR1 MNHEY and CDR2 SVGAGI.

The chain couples TRBV4-1 to TRBJ1-2, with 7 positions matching TRBD1. Losses at the gene ends were 1 base for V and 4 bases for J; bases not matched to a gene: 15. The CDR3 consists of 18 residues. Germline V gene sequence: CDR1 MGHRA, CDR2 YSYEKL. CDR3 sequence: CASSQGGSTGASIYGYTF. CDR3 nucleotides: TGCGCCAGCAGCCAAGGAGGGAGTACAGGGGCTTCCATCTATGGCTACACCTTC.

The V gene is TRBV10-3, the J gene TRBJ2-5, with D possibly matching TRBD1 (6 bases). This CDR3 contains 13 residues. Trimming shortened V by 3 bases and J by 3 bases, and 8 bases separated the two germline ends. The germline V gene has CDR1 ENHRY and CDR2 SYGVKD. CDR3 sequence: CAISDRTEETQYF. For the CDR3, the DNA is TGTGCCATCAGTGACCGGACAGAAGAGACCCAGTACTTC.

This clone was counted only a few times. This chain links TRBV28 with TRBJ2-6, with D unresolved. This CDR3 spans 16 amino acids. Germline V gene lookup returns CDR1 MDHEN and CDR2 SYDVKM. The V and J ends lost 2 bases and 4 bases respectively, with 12 bases between them. CDR3 region: CASSLPPTAGANVLTF. Written as DNA, the CDR3 is TGTGCCAGCAGTTTACCTCCCACAGCCGGGGCCAACGTCCTGACTTTC.

The sample holds a few counts of this clone. This rearrangement joins TRBV29-1 to TRBJ2-3, with a tentative D call TRBD2 (7 bases). V lost 7 bases, J lost 3 bases, and 14 bases lay in between. The length of the CDR3 is 13 residues. The V gene's germline CDR1 is SQVTM and CDR2 ANQGSEA. The CDR3 here is CSAGGGATDTQYF. In nucleotides, the CDR3 is TGCAGCGCCGGAGGGGGGGCTACAGATACGCAGTATTTT.

In the case of this clone: Other nucleotide sequences from this sample produce the same CDR3. For the CDR3, the DNA is TGTGCCAGCAGTTACAGGCAGGGGGGAACCGGGGAGCTGTTTTTT. Translated, it gives CASSYRQGGTGELFF. The chain has TRBV6-5 and TRBJ2-2, with D perhaps TRBD1 (7 bases). Trimming removed 2 bases from V and 5 bases from J, with 12 bases in between. CDR1 MNHEY and CDR2 SVGAGI come from the germline V gene. The CDR3 is 15 residues long.

The chain combines TRBV5-4 with TRBJ1-3, with a weak D call TRBD1 (5 bases). The CDR3 runs to 14 residues. Trimming stripped 4 bases from V and 0 bases from J, with 8 bases between. Germline values: CDR1 SGHNT, CDR2 YYREEE (reference sequence). The CDR3 protein is CASSPGGSGNTIYF. CDR3 DNA: TGTGCCAGCAGCCCCGGGGGCTCTGGAAACACCATATATTTT.

The J gene is TRBJ1-2, the V gene TRBV6-5, with TRBD1 as a possible D gene (5 bases). The CDR3 length is 13 residues. In germline, CDR1 is MNHEY, CDR2 SVGAGI. V was shortened by 6 bases and J by 4 bases, with 12 bases between the two germline ends. The DNA of the CDR3 is TGTGCCAGCAGCCCCCCGGGGGGCTATGGCTACACCTTC. It codes for CASSPPGGYGYTF.

This clone was seen many times. The CDR3 loop is CASSPNSGGTQYF. DNA of the CDR3: TGTGCCAGTAGCCCCAATAGCGGGGGGACCCAGTACTTC. V usage is TRBV19 and J usage is TRBJ2-5, with 9 bases identical to TRBD2. The ends lost 6 bases at V and 7 bases at J; junction bases unmatched: 6. The CDR3 has 13 amino acids. CDR1 and CDR2 from the germline V gene are LNHDA and SQIVND (reference sequence).